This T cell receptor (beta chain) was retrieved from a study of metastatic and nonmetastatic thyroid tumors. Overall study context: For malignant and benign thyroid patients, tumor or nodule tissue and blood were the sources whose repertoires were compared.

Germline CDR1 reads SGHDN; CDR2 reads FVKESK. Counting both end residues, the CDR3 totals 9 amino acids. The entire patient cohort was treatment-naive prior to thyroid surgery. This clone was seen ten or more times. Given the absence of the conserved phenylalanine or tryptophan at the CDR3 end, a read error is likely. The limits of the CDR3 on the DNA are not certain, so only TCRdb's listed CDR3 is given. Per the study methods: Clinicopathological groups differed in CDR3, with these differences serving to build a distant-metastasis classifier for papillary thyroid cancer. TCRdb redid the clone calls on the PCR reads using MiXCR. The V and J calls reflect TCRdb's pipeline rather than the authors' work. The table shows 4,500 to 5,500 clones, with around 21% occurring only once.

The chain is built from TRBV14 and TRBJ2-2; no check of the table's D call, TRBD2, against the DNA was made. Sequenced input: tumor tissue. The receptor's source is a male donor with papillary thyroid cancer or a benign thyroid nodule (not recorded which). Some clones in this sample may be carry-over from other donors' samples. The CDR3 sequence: CASSRPGLA.